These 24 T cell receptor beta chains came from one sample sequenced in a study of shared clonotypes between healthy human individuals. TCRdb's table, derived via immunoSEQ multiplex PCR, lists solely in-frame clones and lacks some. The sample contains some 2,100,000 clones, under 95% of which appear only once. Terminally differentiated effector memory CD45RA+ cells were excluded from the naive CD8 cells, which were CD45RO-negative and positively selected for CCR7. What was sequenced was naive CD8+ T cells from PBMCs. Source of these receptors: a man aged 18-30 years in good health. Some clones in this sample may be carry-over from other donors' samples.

CDR3 DNA sequence: TGTGCCACCATACAGGGGGGAACTAACTATGGCTACACCTTC. It yields the protein CATIQGGTNYGYTF. J is TRBJ1-2 and V is TRBV28, with 8 bases identical to TRBD1. After removal of 10 bases from V and 0 bases from J, the junction contained 7 bases not matched to a gene. CDR1 and CDR2 (germline): MDHEN, SYDVKM. This CDR3 is 14 amino acids long.

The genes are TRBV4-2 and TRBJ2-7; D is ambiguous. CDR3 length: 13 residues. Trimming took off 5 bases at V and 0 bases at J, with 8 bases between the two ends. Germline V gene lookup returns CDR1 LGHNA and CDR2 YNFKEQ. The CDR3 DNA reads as TGTGCCAGCAGCACAAGATCCTCCTACGAGCAGTACTTC. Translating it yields CASSTRSSYEQYF.

The DNA of the CDR3 is TGCGCCAGTATGGGACAGGTTAACTATGGCTACACCTTC. It is translated as CASMGQVNYGYTF. V gene TRBV5-1 combines with J gene TRBJ1-2; 8 nucleotides align to TRBD1. The V gene end was trimmed by 8 bases and the J gene end by 1 base; junction bases not matched to a gene: 4. This CDR3 has 13 amino acids. Germline V gene sequence: CDR1 SGHRS, CDR2 YFSETQ.

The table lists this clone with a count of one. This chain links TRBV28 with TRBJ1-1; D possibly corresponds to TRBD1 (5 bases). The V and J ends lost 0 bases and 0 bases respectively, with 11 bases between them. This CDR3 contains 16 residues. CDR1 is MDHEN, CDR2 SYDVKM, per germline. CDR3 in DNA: TGTGCCAGCAGTTTATGGAGGGACGCAATGAACACTGAAGCTTTCTTT. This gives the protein CASSLWRDAMNTEAFF.

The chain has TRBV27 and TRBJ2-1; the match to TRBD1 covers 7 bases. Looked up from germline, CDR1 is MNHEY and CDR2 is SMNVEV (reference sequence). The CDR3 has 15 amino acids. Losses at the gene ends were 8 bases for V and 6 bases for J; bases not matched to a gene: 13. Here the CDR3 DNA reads TGTGCCAGCCTAAAACAGGGGTCAGGAAGCAATGAGCAGTTCTTC. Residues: CASLKQGSGSNEQFF.

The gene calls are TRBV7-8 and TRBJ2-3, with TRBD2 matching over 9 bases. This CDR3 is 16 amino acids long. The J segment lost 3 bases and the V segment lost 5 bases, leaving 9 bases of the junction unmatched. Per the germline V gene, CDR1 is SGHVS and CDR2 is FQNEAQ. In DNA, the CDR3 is TGTGCCAGCAGCAAACTAGCGGGCTTAGATACAGATACGCAGTATTTT. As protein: CASSKLAGLDTDTQYF. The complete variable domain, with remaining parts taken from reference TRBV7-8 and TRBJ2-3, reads GAGVSQSPRYKVAKRGQDVALRCDPISGHVSLFWYQQALGQGPEFLTYFQNEAQLDKSGLPSDRFFAERPEGSVSTLKIQRTQQEDSAVYLCASSKLAGLDTDTQYFGPGTRLTVL.

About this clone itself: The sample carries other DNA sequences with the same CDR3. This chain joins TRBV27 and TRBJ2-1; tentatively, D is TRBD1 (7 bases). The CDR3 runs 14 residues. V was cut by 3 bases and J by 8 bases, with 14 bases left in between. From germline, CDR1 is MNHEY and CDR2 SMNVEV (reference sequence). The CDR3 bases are TGTGCCAGCAGTTTTAGCCAGGGGGGCGATGAGCAGTTCTTC. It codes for CASSFSQGGDEQFF.

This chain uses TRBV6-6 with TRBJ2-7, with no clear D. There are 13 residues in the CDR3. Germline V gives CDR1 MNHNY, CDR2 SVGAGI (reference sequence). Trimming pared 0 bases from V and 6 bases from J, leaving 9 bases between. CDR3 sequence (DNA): TGTGCCAGCAGTTACTCCGGGCGGTTCGAGCAGTACTTC. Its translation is CASSYSGRFEQYF.

CDR3 residues: CASSLPTSGRRNDEQFF. DNA of the CDR3: TGTGCCAGCAGTTTACCGACTAGCGGGAGACGTAACGATGAGCAGTTCTTC. The J gene is TRBJ2-1, the V gene TRBV28; 12 nucleotides match TRBD2. The germline CDR1 and CDR2 sequences are MDHEN and SYDVKM. Trimming removed 2 bases from V and 8 bases from J; junction bases left unmatched: 10. The CDR3 extends over 17 amino acids. The entire variable domain, with the rest obtained from reference TRBV28 and TRBJ2-1, is as follows: DVKVTQSSRYLVKRTGEKVFLECVQDMDHENMFWYRQDPGLGLRLIYFSYDVKMKEKGDIPEGYSVSREKKERFSLILESASTNQTSMYLCASSLPTSGRRNDEQFFGPGTRLTVL.

CDR3 loop: CASSYLGGHNEQFF. Here the CDR3 DNA reads TGTGCCAGCAGTTACCTCGGAGGGCACAATGAGCAGTTCTTC. The rearrangement links TRBV28 to TRBJ2-1, with D tentatively TRBD2 (6 bases). CDR1 is MDHEN and CDR2 is SYDVKM in the germline V gene. V gave up 4 bases and J gave up 5 bases, with 12 bases separating them. The CDR3 is 14 amino acids.

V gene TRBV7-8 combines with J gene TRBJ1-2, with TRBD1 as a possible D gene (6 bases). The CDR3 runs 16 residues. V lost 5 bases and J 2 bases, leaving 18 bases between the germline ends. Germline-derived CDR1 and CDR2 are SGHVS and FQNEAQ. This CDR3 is CASSLPGKGENYGYTF. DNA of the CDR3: TGTGCCAGCAGCCTACCCGGGAAGGGGGAAAACTATGGCTACACCTTC.

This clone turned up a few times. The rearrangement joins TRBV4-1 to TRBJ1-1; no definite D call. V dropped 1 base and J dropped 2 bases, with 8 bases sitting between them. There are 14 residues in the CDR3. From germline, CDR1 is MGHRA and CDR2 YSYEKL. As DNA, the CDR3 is TGCGCCAGCAGCCAAGGTCAGACTAACACTGAAGCTTTCTTT. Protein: CASSQGQTNTEAFF.

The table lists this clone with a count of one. CDR3 sequence: CASSPSPATGAYEQYF. The CDR3 region has the DNA TGTGCCAGCAGTCCCTCGCCCGCAACGGGGGCCTACGAGCAGTACTTC. The gene calls are TRBV27 and TRBJ2-7, with D tentatively TRBD2 (6 bases). Germline V gene data show CDR1 as MNHEY and CDR2 as SMNVEV (reference sequence). This CDR3 spans 16 amino acids. Trimming cost V 5 bases and J 2 bases, with 19 bases left between them.

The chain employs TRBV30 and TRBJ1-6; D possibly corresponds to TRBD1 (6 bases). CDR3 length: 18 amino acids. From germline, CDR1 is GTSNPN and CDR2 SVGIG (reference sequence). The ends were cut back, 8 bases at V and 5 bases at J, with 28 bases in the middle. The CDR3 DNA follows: TGTGCCGGGACGTCCTGGGGGCCGACAGCCCGTAATAATTCACCCCTCCACTTT. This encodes CAGTSWGPTARNNSPLHF.

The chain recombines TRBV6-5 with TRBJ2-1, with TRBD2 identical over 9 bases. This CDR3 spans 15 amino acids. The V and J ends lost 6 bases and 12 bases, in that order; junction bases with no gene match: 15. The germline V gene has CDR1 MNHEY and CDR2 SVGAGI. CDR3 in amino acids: CASSERTGTSLGQFF. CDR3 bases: TGTGCCAGCAGCGAGCGGACCGGGACTAGCTTAGGGCAGTTCTTC.

The CDR3 spells CASSQDWRYGQNSYEQYF. CDR3 DNA sequence: TGTGCCAGCAGCCAAGATTGGAGGTACGGACAGAACTCCTACGAGCAGTACTTC. The chain joins TRBV14 to TRBJ2-7; the D gene is possibly TRBD1 (6 bases). The CDR3 consists of 18 residues. Per germline, CDR1 SGHDN and CDR2 FVKESK. V shed 0 bases and J shed 0 bases, with 18 bases lying between them.

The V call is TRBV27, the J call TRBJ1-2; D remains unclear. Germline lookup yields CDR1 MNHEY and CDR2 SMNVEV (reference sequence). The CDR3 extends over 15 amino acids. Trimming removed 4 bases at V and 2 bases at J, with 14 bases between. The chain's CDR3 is CASSSRLVPNYGYTF. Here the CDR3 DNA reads TGTGCCAGCAGTTCAAGACTGGTCCCAAACTATGGCTACACCTTC.

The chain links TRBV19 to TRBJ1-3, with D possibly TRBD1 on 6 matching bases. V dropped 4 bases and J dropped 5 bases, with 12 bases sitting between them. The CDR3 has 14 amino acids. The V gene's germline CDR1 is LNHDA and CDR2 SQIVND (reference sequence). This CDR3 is CASSTQGWRNTIYF. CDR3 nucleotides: TGTGCCAGTAGTACACAGGGTTGGCGAAACACCATATATTTT.

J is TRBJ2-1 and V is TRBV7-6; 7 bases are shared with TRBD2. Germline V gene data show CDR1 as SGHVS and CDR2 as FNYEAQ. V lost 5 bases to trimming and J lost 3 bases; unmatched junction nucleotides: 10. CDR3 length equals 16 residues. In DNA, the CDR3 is TGTGCCAGCAGCCCACTGGGGGGGAGTGGCTACAATGAGCAGTTCTTC. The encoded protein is CASSPLGGSGYNEQFF.

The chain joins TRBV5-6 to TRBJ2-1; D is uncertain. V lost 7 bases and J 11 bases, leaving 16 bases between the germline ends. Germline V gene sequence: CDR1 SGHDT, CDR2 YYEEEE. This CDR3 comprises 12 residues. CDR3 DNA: TGTGCCAGCGCGACATTGGGAATTAAGCAGTTCTTC. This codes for CASATLGIKQFF.

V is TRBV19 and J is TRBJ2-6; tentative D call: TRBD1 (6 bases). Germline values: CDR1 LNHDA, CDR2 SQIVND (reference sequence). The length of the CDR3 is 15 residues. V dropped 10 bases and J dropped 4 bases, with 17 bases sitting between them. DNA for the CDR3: TGTGCCACCGATCAGGGGCCCGGCGGGGCCAACGTCCTGACTTTC. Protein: CATDQGPGGANVLTF.

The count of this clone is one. The CDR3 nucleotides are TGTGCCAGCAGCCGATATTCCGAGTATTCGGGGCGAAATTACGAGCAGTACTTC. This gives the protein CASSRYSEYSGRNYEQYF. The V gene is TRBV5-5, the J gene TRBJ2-7, with D possibly called TRBD1 or TRBD2 (5 bases each). The CDR3 runs 18 residues. Trimming cost V 4 bases and J 4 bases, with 27 bases left between them. Germline lookup yields CDR1 SGHKS and CDR2 YYEKEE (reference sequence).

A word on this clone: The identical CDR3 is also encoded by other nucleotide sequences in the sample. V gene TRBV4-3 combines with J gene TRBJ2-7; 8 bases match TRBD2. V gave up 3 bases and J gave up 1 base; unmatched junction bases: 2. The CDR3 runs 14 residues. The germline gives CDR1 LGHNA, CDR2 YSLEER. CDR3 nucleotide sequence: TGCGCCAGCAGCCAGGGGACTAGTTCCTACGAGCAGTACTTC. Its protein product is CASSQGTSSYEQYF.

The CDR3 DNA sequence: TGTGCCAGCTCACCAAGGGCACAGGGGGCAGGGTACAATGAGCAGTTCTTC. It encodes CASSPRAQGAGYNEQFF. J is TRBJ2-1 and V is TRBV18; 9 nucleotides match TRBD1. The CDR3 loop spans 17 amino acids. V shed 2 bases, J shed 4 bases, and the junction held 9 bases outside the gene matches. Germline V lookup: CDR1 KGHSH, CDR2 LQKENI. The full variable domain, rest sourced from reference TRBV18 and TRBJ2-1, is NAGVMQNPRHLVRRRGQEARLRCSPMKGHSHVYWYRQLPEEGLKFMVYLQKENIIDESGMPKERFSAEFPKEGPSILRIQQVVRGDSAAYFCASSPRAQGAGYNEQFFGPGTRLTVL.